The rows below give T cell receptor beta chains drawn from one sample of a study of post-analysis software for immune sequencing data. MiXCR was run by TCRdb on the PCR reads, yielding one entry per CDR3 protein. The data show about 400,000 distinct CDR3 sequences, around 33% seen once. Sequenced input: blood. Source of these receptors: a girl between 10 and 17 years old with multiple sclerosis. Both conserved end residues are part of each CDR3. Fields, in order: D gene, clone size, J gene, V gene, CDR3 DNA, CDR3 protein. A D gene is named only where the DNA matches it firmly. Clone sizes are given selectively: once, few, many, or a class where the clone is expanded.

TRBD2,few,TRBJ2-1,TRBV7-3,TGTGCCAGCAGCTTACGGAGCGGGGCAAGCTCCTACAATGAGCAGTTCTTC,CASSLRSGASSYNEQFF
NA,few,TRBJ1-5,TRBV7-2,TGTGCCAGCAGCCCCGAGCCAGGGATTCAGCCCCAGCATTTT,CASSPEPGIQPQHF
NA,NA,TRBJ2-5,TRBV30,TGTGCCTGTAGGCGGAACGGCCCAGAGACCCAGTACTTC,CACRRNGPETQYF
NA,NA,TRBJ2-1,TRBV7-2,TGTGCCGGCAGCTTAGAACAAGGGGCGGGGAATGAGCAGTTCTTC,CAGSLEQGAGNEQFF
NA,NA,TRBJ1-1,TRBV5-4,TGTGCCGGCAGCTACTCAAGGGACACTGAAGCTTTCTTT,CAGSYSRDTEAFF
TRBD1,NA,TRBJ1-1,TRBV16,TGTGCCAGCAGCCAATCGGGACAGGAAAAAGCTTTCTTT,CASSQSGQEKAFF
TRBD1,NA,TRBJ1-5,TRBV6-2/TRBV6-3,TGTGCCAGCAGCTCCGTACAGGGGTACAATCAGCCCCAGCATTTT,CASSSVQGYNQPQHF
TRBD1,few,TRBJ2-7,TRBV7-9,TGTGCCAGCAGCGTTACCGGGACAGGGAAGGGGTACGAGCAGTACTTC,CASSVTGTGKGYEQYF
TRBD2,NA,TRBJ2-3,TRBV11-2,TGTGCCAGCAGCTTAGAAGCGTGGCGGGGGGGTTCAGATACGCAGTATTTT,CASSLEAWRGGSDTQYF
TRBD1,few,TRBJ2-5,TRBV10-2,TGCGCCAGCAGTGTGGACAGGGAAGTTTTGGGGACCCAGTACTTC,CASSVDREVLGTQYF
NA,NA,TRBJ1-5,TRBV1,TGCACCAGCAGCCAAGCGATTGGCCTCCTCGAGAATCAGCCCCAGCATTTT,CTSSQAIGLLENQPQHF
TRBD1,once,TRBJ2-3,TRBV12-3/TRBV12-4,TGTGCCAGCACCCCAGGGCAGGGGGCCTCCACAGATACGCAGTATTTT,CASTPGQGASTDTQYF
TRBD2,NA,TRBJ2-5,TRBV29-1,TGCAGCGTTGAAGGGACTAGCGGGGGGTCGGATGAGCAGTACTTC,CSVEGTSGGSDEQYF
NA,NA,TRBJ1-1,TRBV2,TGTGCCAGCAGTACAGGGACATCGAACACTGAGGCTTTCTTT,CASSTGTSNTEAFF
TRBD2,NA,TRBJ2-2,TRBV20-1,TGCAGTGCTCATAGCGGGGGGGCTAACACCGGGGAGCTGTTTTTT,CSAHSGGANTGELFF
NA,NA,TRBJ1-1,TRBV7-9,TGTGCCAGCAGTTCCAGGGCGGACACTGAAGCTTTCTTT,CASSSRADTEAFF
TRBD1,few,TRBJ2-1,TRBV6-5,TGTGCCAGCAGGCCGTCCCCGGGACAATCAGGGGGTGAGCAGTTCTTC,CASRPSPGQSGGEQFF
TRBD2,NA,TRBJ2-1,TRBV5-1,TGCGCCAGCAGCCAGGGACTAGCGGGATACGACAATGAGCAGTTCTTC,CASSQGLAGYDNEQFF
TRBD1,NA,TRBJ1-5,TRBV20-1,TGCAGTGCTAGCAGGTCGGGGACAGGGGGCAATCGGCCCCAGCATTTT,CSASRSGTGGNRPQHF
TRBD1,few,TRBJ1-1,TRBV29-1,TGCAGCGTGGGACAGCCGAACACTGAAGCTTTCTTT,CSVGQPNTEAFF
NA,NA,TRBJ1-1,TRBV6-6,TGTGCCAGCAGTTACTCGGCTAGGGGGAACACTGAAGCTTTCTTT,CASSYSARGNTEAFF
NA,NA,TRBJ2-5,TRBV5-1,TGCGCCAGCAGACCTGACAATGGAAAGACCCAGTACTTC,CASRPDNGKTQYF
NA,NA,TRBJ2-7,TRBV7-2,TGTGCCAGCAGCTTAGGCTGGAACTCCTACGAGCAGTACTTC,CASSLGWNSYEQYF
NA,NA,TRBJ1-5,TRBV6-6,TGTGCCAGCAGTTCCGCCGGCAATCAGCCCCAGCATTTT,CASSSAGNQPQHF
NA,NA,TRBJ2-7,TRBV7-8,TGTGCCAGCACTATTGGGGGACTTAATGAGCAGTACTTC,CASTIGGLNEQYF
NA,NA,TRBJ2-7,TRBV27,TGTGCCAGCGCGGGGCCAGGCGGCTACGAGCAGTACTTC,CASAGPGGYEQYF
NA,NA,TRBJ2-7,TRBV3-1,TGTGCCAGCAGCCAAGAGGGACAAGGTTACGAGCAGTACTTC,CASSQEGQGYEQYF